These 30 T cell receptor beta chains came from one sample sequenced in a study of T cells in Graves' hyperthyroidism and ophthalmopathy. From RNA transcripts, TCR beta CDR3 regions were amplified. With the HTBI primer set, the TCR CDR3 went through a first round of RT-PCR. A single record per CDR3 protein comes from TCRdb applying MiXCR to the multiplex PCR reads. This table holds hundreds of thousands of distinct CDR3 sequences, more than 30% found once. Sequenced: blood. The receptors originated from a man between 18 and 35 years old with Graves' hyperthyroidism.

This chain links TRBV28 with TRBJ2-7, with TRBD2 matching 11 bases. The CDR3 totals 15 residues. J lost 6 bases, V lost 4 bases, and 8 bases had no gene match. CDR1 and CDR2 (germline): MDHEN, SYDVKM. The CDR3 coding sequence is TGTGCCAGCAGTTCCACCGGGACTAGCGGCCTCGAGCAGTACTTC. It codes for CASSSTGTSGLEQYF.

This clonotype was detected a few times. V usage is TRBV7-2 and J usage is TRBJ1-6; D gene uncertain. Trimming cost V 0 bases and J 9 bases, with 12 bases left between them. Germline CDR1 and CDR2: SGHTA and FQGNSA. This CDR3 spans 15 amino acids. The CDR3 here is CASSLARGVGSPLHF. The CDR3 DNA sequence: TGTGCCAGCAGCTTAGCGCGGGGAGTTGGTTCACCCCTCCACTTT.

The J gene is TRBJ2-5, the V gene TRBV24-1; 11 bases align to TRBD2. This CDR3 has 17 amino acids. Trimming at V came to 5 bases and at J to 4 bases, leaving 11 bases not matched to a gene. The germline V gene encodes CDR1 KGHDR and CDR2 SFDVKD. CDR3 sequence reads: CATSGSVRLAGGETQYF. CDR3 DNA: TGTGCCACCAGTGGAAGCGTTCGCCTAGCGGGGGGAGAGACCCAGTACTTC.

This clonotype occurred many times. The chain uses TRBV10-2 and TRBJ1-2; D gene uncertain. The CDR3 is 14 amino acids. Germline CDR1 WSHSY, CDR2 SAAADI. Between the trimmed V and J ends, which lost 0 bases and 0 bases, there was a span of 5 bases. CDR3 in amino acids: CASSESGPNYGYTF. The CDR3 nucleotides are TGCGCCAGCAGTGAGTCGGGTCCTAACTATGGCTACACCTTC.

In regard to this clonotype: A much larger clone is a single base away; this may be a read error. The J gene is TRBJ1-2, the V gene TRBV5-1, with D uncertain. The V gene's germline CDR1 is SGHRS and CDR2 YFSETQ. V lost 7 bases to trimming and J lost 4 bases, with 5 bases between them. CDR3 length: 10 amino acids. The CDR3 nucleotides read TGCGCCAGCCACCTCTATGGCTACACCTTC. It is translated as CASHLYGYTF.

V usage is TRBV25-1 and J usage is TRBJ2-5; 9 nucleotides align to TRBD1. CDR1 is MGHDK, CDR2 SYGVNS, per germline. The trim removed 4 bases at V and 4 bases at J, leaving 7 bases unmatched. This CDR3 has 15 amino acids. CDR3 region: CASSVDRGRGETQYF. Here the CDR3 DNA reads TGTGCCAGCAGTGTCGACAGGGGGAGAGGAGAGACCCAGTACTTC.

This clonotype appeared many times. The V call is TRBV19, the J call TRBJ1-1; D call uncertain. The CDR3 has 12 residues. V was trimmed by 5 bases and J by 6 bases, leaving 10 bases between them. Germline CDR1 and CDR2: LNHDA and SQIVND (reference sequence). The CDR3 sequence is CASSWYDAEAFF. The CDR3 DNA reads as TGTGCCAGTAGTTGGTATGACGCTGAAGCTTTCTTT.

V and J are TRBV25-1 and TRBJ2-7; D is possibly TRBD1 or TRBD2 (5 bases each). CDR3 length equals 14 residues. Per germline, CDR1 MGHDK and CDR2 SYGVNS. V lost 3 bases and J lost 3, with 12 bases in between. The CDR3 sequence is CASSDPGQVYEQYF. The DNA for the CDR3 is TGTGCCAGCAGTGATCCGGGGCAGGTCTACGAGCAGTACTTC.

V and J are TRBV11-1 and TRBJ1-6; maybe TRBD1 (6 bases). The CDR3 runs 15 residues. With 6 bases removed from V and 7 bases from J, the gap between germline ends came to 16 bases. Germline lookup yields CDR1 SGHAT and CDR2 FQDESV (reference sequence). CDR3 region: CASSTRTERNSPLHF. CDR3 DNA: TGTGCCAGCAGTACGCGGACAGAAAGGAATTCACCCCTCCACTTT.

This clonotype was seen repeatedly, ten times or more. The genes are TRBV20-1 and TRBJ2-5; no reliable D call. Trimming removed 5 bases from V and 13 bases from J, with 14 bases in between. The CDR3 covers 10 residues. CDR1 DFQATT and CDR2 SNEGSKA come from the germline V gene (reference sequence). The CDR3 region has the DNA TGCAGTGCTCAAAGGGAAGTTGGGTACTTC. Protein: CSAQREVGYF.

A few counts support this clonotype. The chain employs TRBV7-8 and TRBJ1-2, with a weak D call TRBD1 (5 bases). The CDR3 length is 11 residues. V was pared by 4 bases and J by 14 bases, with 14 bases between. CDR1 and CDR2 from the germline V gene are SGHVS and FQNEAQ. The CDR3: CASSSGHLETF. In nucleotides, the CDR3 is TGTGCCAGCAGCTCAGGACACCTGGAAACCTTC.

This clonotype showed up just a few times. The gene calls are TRBV9 and TRBJ1-1; 10 bases line up with TRBD1. V shed 5 bases and J 3 bases; nucleotides not matched to a gene: 10. Germline CDR1 is SGDLS and CDR2 is YYNGEE. The CDR3 covers 16 residues. The CDR3 protein is CASSGDRGLGYTEAFF. CDR3 nucleotides: TGTGCCAGCAGTGGCGACAGGGGGCTGGGATACACTGAAGCTTTCTTT.

The V gene is TRBV29-1, the J gene TRBJ2-7, with D maybe TRBD1 (6 bases). Germline V gene data show CDR1 as SQVTM and CDR2 as ANQGSEA. Trimming left V 5 bases short and J 5 bases short, with 10 bases between. CDR3 size: 11 residues. The CDR3 sequence is CSVHRDHEQYF. Here the CDR3 DNA reads TGCAGCGTTCACAGGGACCACGAGCAGTACTTC.

V usage is TRBV2 and J usage is TRBJ2-5; D not certain. The CDR3 runs to 15 residues. V was pared by 8 bases and J by 4 bases, with 20 bases between. From germline, CDR1 is SNHLY and CDR2 FYNNEI. The CDR3 protein is CASSPSQRRAETQYF. The CDR3, as DNA: TGTGCCAGCTCACCCTCGCAGCGAAGGGCAGAGACCCAGTACTTC.

The V call is TRBV29-1, the J call TRBJ1-2; D unclear. Germline V gene data show CDR1 as SQVTM and CDR2 as ANQGSEA. The CDR3 is 11 amino acids. V dropped 4 bases and J dropped 5 bases, with 8 bases sitting between them. The CDR3 sequence: CSVVMGYGYTF. The CDR3 nucleotides are TGCAGCGTTGTGATGGGGTATGGCTACACCTTC.

This clonotype was counted ten times or more. The chain couples TRBV7-2 to TRBJ1-3; TRBD1 is a possible D gene (6 bases). Trimming stripped 3 bases from V and 3 bases from J, with 9 bases between. Per germline, CDR1 SGHTA and CDR2 FQGNSA. The CDR3 covers 14 residues. The CDR3 here is CASSFRGGGNTIYF. In DNA form, the CDR3 reads TGTGCCAGCAGCTTTAGGGGGGGTGGAAACACCATATATTTT.

The chain carries TRBV29-1 and TRBJ2-3, with D maybe TRBD2 (6 bases). V lost 8 bases to trimming and J lost 8 bases, with 11 bases between them. Germline V CDR1 and CDR2: SQVTM, ANQGSEA. The CDR3 runs to 10 residues. The CDR3: CSSVGGTQYF. In DNA form, the CDR3 reads TGCAGCAGCGTGGGAGGTACGCAGTATTTT.

This clonotype was observed a handful of times. The CDR3 here is CASSIQEFQPQHF. The CDR3, as DNA: TGTGCCAGTAGTATACAGGAGTTTCAGCCCCAGCATTTT. The chain combines TRBV19 with TRBJ1-5; D is unclear. Trimming cost V 2 bases and J 6 bases, with 8 bases left between them. The CDR3 runs 13 residues. Germline V gene lookup returns CDR1 LNHDA and CDR2 SQIVND (reference sequence).

In this sample, this clonotype turned up a few times. The gene calls are TRBV20-1 and TRBJ1-4; TRBD1 is a possible D gene (5 bases). Trimming cost V 5 bases and J 11 bases, with 12 bases left between them. CDR1 is DFQATT and CDR2 is SNEGSKA in the germline V gene (reference sequence). The CDR3 spans 11 residues. CDR3 sequence (DNA): TGCAGTGCTCCAAGGGGTCGGAAACTGTTTTTT. Translation: CSAPRGRKLFF.

The V gene is TRBV19, the J gene TRBJ2-1, with D perhaps matching TRBD2 (6 bases). From germline, CDR1 is LNHDA and CDR2 SQIVND (reference sequence). Trimming stripped 5 bases from V and 3 bases from J, with 14 bases between. CDR3 length: 15 amino acids. CDR3 bases: TGTGCCAGTAGTCAAGGCGGGACCAACTACAATGAGCAGTTCTTC. Protein: CASSQGGTNYNEQFF.

The J gene is TRBJ1-2, the V gene TRBV12-3 or TRBV12-4; D is unclear. Deletions cut 6 bases from V and 5 bases from J, with 10 bases between. The CDR3 spans 12 residues. The CDR3 sequence: CASREGLYGYTF. The CDR3, as DNA: TGTGCCAGCAGAGAAGGACTGTATGGCTACACCTTC.

The rearrangement joins TRBV14 to TRBJ1-2; D is uncertain. V was shortened by 1 base and J by 6 bases, with 9 bases between the two germline ends. Germline V CDR1 and CDR2: SGHDN, FVKESK. This CDR3 has 13 amino acids. The CDR3 spells CASSQGTYDGYTF. The CDR3 DNA follows: TGTGCCAGCAGCCAAGGGACGTACGATGGCTACACCTTC. The entire variable domain, with the rest obtained from reference TRBV14 and TRBJ1-2, is as follows: EAGVTQFPSHSVIEKGQTVTLRCDPISGHDNLYWYRRVMGKEIKFLLHFVKESKQDESGMPNNRFLAERTGGTYSTLKVQPAELEDSGVYFCASSQGTYDGYTFGSGTRLTVV.

Only one count was recorded for this clonotype. A read error may produce the germline difference seen at one junction end. The chain recombines TRBV24-1 with TRBJ2-2; TRBD1 matches 9 bases. This CDR3 is built from 15 residues. Per the germline V gene, CDR1 is KGHDR and CDR2 is SFDVKD. CDR3 DNA sequence: TGCGCCACCAGCTTAGGGACAGGGACCACCGGGGAGCTGTTTTTT. This encodes CATSLGTGTTGELFF.

V gene TRBV2 combines with J gene TRBJ1-6; unclear D gene. Looked up from germline, CDR1 is SNHLY and CDR2 is FYNNEI. Trimming stripped 7 bases from V and 10 bases from J, with 14 bases between. This CDR3 has 13 residues. For the CDR3, the DNA is TGTGCCAGCAATCCCATGGCGGGATCACCCCTCCACTTT. Translating gives CASNPMAGSPLHF. The full variable domain, completed using reference TRBV2 and TRBJ1-6, is EPEVTQTPSHQVTQMGQEVILRCVPISNHLYFYWYRQILGQKVEFLVSFYNNEISEKSEIFDDQFSVERPDGSNFTLKIRSTKLEDSAMYFCASNPMAGSPLHFGNGTRLTVT.

The chain combines TRBV6-5 with TRBJ1-4; D uncertain. Germline V CDR1 and CDR2: MNHEY, SVGAGI. Trimming removed 4 bases at V and 3 bases at J, with 12 bases between. The CDR3 sequence is 15 residues long. The CDR3 here is CASSLFGDPNEKLFF. As DNA, the CDR3 is TGTGCCAGCAGTTTATTCGGGGATCCTAATGAAAAACTGTTTTTT.

This clonotype came up many times. CDR3 in DNA: TGTGCCAGCAGCTCTCCGACGGACAGGGGGCTTGGCTACACCTTC. Protein sequence: CASSSPTDRGLGYTF. The chain employs TRBV7-9 and TRBJ1-2, with TRBD1 identical over 11 bases. The germline CDR1 and CDR2 sequences are SEHNR and FQNEAQ (reference sequence). This CDR3 region has 15 residues. V was pared by 4 bases and J by 7 bases, with 8 bases of the junction left unmatched.

This clonotype appeared a few times. The gene calls are TRBV15 and TRBJ1-2; the D is unclear. Per the germline V gene, CDR1 is LNHNV and CDR2 is YYDKDF (reference sequence). The CDR3 is 16 amino acids. Trimming stripped 0 bases from V and 3 bases from J, with 14 bases between. In DNA form, the CDR3 reads TGTGCCACCAGCAGAGATGCGGAGGGAGGCGACTATGGCTACACCTTC. Protein sequence: CATSRDAEGGDYGYTF.

As for this clonotype: One base away lies a much larger clone, so this may be a sequencing read error. J is TRBJ1-2 and V is TRBV12-3 or TRBV12-4, with a weak D call TRBD1 (5 bases). This CDR3 comprises 11 residues. Between the trimmed V and J ends, which lost 2 bases and 10 bases, there was a span of 8 bases. The DNA of the CDR3 is TGTGCCAGCAGTTTAAAACAGGACTACACCTTC. This translates into CASSLKQDYTF.

The chain links TRBV4-1 to TRBJ1-2, with TRBD1 identical over 9 bases. The germline CDR1 and CDR2 sequences are MGHRA and YSYEKL. There are 15 residues in the CDR3. J gave up 6 bases and V 1 base, and 6 bases lay outside the gene matches. The CDR3 coding sequence is TGCGCCAGCAGCCAAGTGGGACAGGGAGATCATGGCTACACCTTC. Protein product: CASSQVGQGDHGYTF.

This clonotype showed up many times. The CDR3 loop is CASSEGRIEAFF. In DNA, the CDR3 is TGTGCCAGCAGTGAGGGACGGATTGAAGCTTTCTTT. This chain joins TRBV2 and TRBJ1-1; weak D call: TRBD1 (5 bases). Germline CDR1 is SNHLY and CDR2 is FYNNEI. V dropped 3 bases and J dropped 7 bases, with 9 bases sitting between them. The CDR3 extends over 12 amino acids.